This TCR beta chain appears in the sequencing data of a study of control samples from healthy donors and cancer patients. V dropped 7 bases and J dropped 3 bases, with 24 bases sitting between them. This CDR3 is built from 18 residues. Germline V gene lookup returns CDR1 LGHDT and CDR2 YNNKEL (reference sequence). Only in-frame clones appear in the TCRdb table, and some are missing; sequencing was by immunoSEQ multiplex PCR. The table lists 130,000 to 150,000 clones, 93% of them singletons. V is TRBV3-1 (or the pseudogene TRBV3-2) and J is TRBJ2-2; D may be TRBD1 or TRBD2 (5 bases each). Sequenced: blood. The TCR comes from a man aged 18 to 35 in good health. In DNA form, the CDR3 reads TGTGCCAGCAACCCTCACCCCGGCCGGGGCGGGTACACCGGGGAGCTGTTTTTT. Translating gives CASNPHPGRGGYTGELFF.